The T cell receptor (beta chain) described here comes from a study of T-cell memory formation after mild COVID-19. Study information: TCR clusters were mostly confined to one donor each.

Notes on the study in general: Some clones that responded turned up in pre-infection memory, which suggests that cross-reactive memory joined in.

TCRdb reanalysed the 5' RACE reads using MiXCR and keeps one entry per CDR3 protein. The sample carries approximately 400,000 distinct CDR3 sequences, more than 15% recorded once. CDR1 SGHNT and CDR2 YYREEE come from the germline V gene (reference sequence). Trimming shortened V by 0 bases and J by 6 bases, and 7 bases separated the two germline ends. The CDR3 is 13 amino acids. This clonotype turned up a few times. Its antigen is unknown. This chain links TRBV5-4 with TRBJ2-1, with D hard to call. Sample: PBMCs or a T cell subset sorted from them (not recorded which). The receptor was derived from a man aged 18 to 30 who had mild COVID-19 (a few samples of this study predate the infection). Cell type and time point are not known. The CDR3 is CASSLDELNEQFF. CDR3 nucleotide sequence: TGTGCCAGCAGCTTGGACGAGCTCAATGAGCAGTTCTTC.